This TCR beta chain appears in the sequencing data of a study of shared clonotypes between healthy human individuals. Worth noting for this clone: Other DNA sequences from this sample encode an identical CDR3 as well.

V was pared by 3 bases and J by 1 base, with 8 bases between. This CDR3 comprises 14 residues. Per the germline V gene, CDR1 is SGHRS and CDR2 is YFSETQ. This table comes from immunoSEQ multiplex PCR, and its TCRdb copy is limited to in-frame clones, with some not included. The profile shows 1.4 million to 1.5 million clones, around 97% of them singletons. The chain joins TRBV5-1 to TRBJ1-3, with no clear D. The receptor's source is a man aged 30 to 39 in good health. Sample: naive CD4+ T cells sorted from blood. Subset specified: CD45RA+ positively selected. CDR3 nucleotide sequence: TGCGCCAGCAGCTCTGGTGGTTCTGGAAACACCATATATTTT. Translated, it gives CASSSGGSGNTIYF.